A selection of T cell receptor beta chains follows, all from one sample in a study of identical twins. One entry per CDR3 protein, called by TCRdb with MiXCR from the 5' RACE reads. The table has about 890,000 distinct CDR3 sequences, around an eighth seen once. The sample was also linked to a second study, of yellow fever vaccine responses in identical twins.

Sequenced input: PBMCs. The receptors originated from a woman aged 18-29 years in good health. CDR3s include the opening cysteine and the closing phenylalanine or tryptophan. A D gene is named only where the DNA matches it firmly. The listing skips clone size in some rows; elsewhere it reads once, few, many or a size class.

>TRBD1|TRBV9|TRBJ1-3|few
TGTGCCAGCAGCGCAATCGAGACAGGGTGGGGAAACACCATATATTTT
CASSAIETGWGNTIYF
>TRBD2|TRBV12-3/TRBV12-4|TRBJ2-1|few
TGTGCCAGCAGTTTTGGCGGGGGGGCTCTTAATGAGCAGTTCTTC
CASSFGGGALNEQFF
>TRBD2|TRBV10-3|TRBJ2-7|few
TGTGCCATCAGTGAGTCGAGAAAGCGAGGGGAGGGGACCTACGAGCAGTACTTC
CAISESRKRGEGTYEQYF
>-|TRBV4-2|TRBJ1-2|many
TGTGCCAGCAGCTCTGGGAGGGTGGCCTATGGCTACACCTTC
CASSSGRVAYGYTF
>-|TRBV7-9|TRBJ2-7|-
TGTGCCAGCAGCTTACCGTCGGTCGACGAGCAGTACTTC
CASSLPSVDEQYF
>TRBD1|TRBV27|TRBJ2-2|-
TGTGCCAGCAGTTTATCGGCAGGGGGAGAGCTGTTTTTT
CASSLSAGGELFF
>-|TRBV4-1|TRBJ2-5|few
TGCGCCAGCAGCCAACGACAGTTCCGGGAGACCCAGTACTTC
CASSQRQFRETQYF
>-|TRBV20-1|TRBJ2-5|-
TGCAGTGCTAGAGATTTCGTATTAGCGGCTTGGTACCAAGAGACCCAGTACTTC
CSARDFVLAAWYQETQYF
>-|TRBV7-2|TRBJ2-3|-
TGTGCCAGCAGCTTAAGTAGCGGCGAGGTAGATACGCAGTATTTT
CASSLSSGEVDTQYF
>-|TRBV11-2|TRBJ1-1|many
TGTGCCAGCAGCTTAGAGATTCCAGGGTTTGAGGCTTTCTTT
CASSLEIPGFEAFF
>-|TRBV6-5|TRBJ1-6|few
TGTGCCAGCAGTTACTCAATGACAGCCAATAATTCACCCCTCCACTTT
CASSYSMTANNSPLHF
>TRBD2|TRBV2|TRBJ2-3|-
TGTGCCAGCCGGAAGCGGGAGGGCCGCTCAGATACGCAGTATTTT
CASRKREGRSDTQYF
>TRBD2|TRBV28|TRBJ2-1|-
TGTGCCAGCGGACCCCTTAGCGGGAGGACCTCCTCCTACAATGAGCAGTTCTTC
CASGPLSGRTSSYNEQFF
>TRBD2|TRBV20-1|TRBJ2-1|-
TGCAGTGCTAGTGCACATAGCGGGAGAAGGATGGCCGTCAATGAGCAGTTCTTC
CSASAHSGRRMAVNEQFF
>-|TRBV10-1|TRBJ1-1|-
TGCGCCAGCAGTGAGTCCATGAAACCGAACACTGAAGCTTTCTTT
CASSESMKPNTEAFF
>-|TRBV12-3/TRBV12-4|TRBJ1-4|many
TGTGCCAGCAGTTTAGGGGGAGTTCCTGAAAAACTGTTTTTT
CASSLGGVPEKLFF
>-|TRBV6-5|TRBJ1-2|few
TGTGCCAGCAGTTACGGGCAGTCGGACTATGGCTACACCTTC
CASSYGQSDYGYTF
>-|TRBV6-1|TRBJ1-5|few
TGTGCCAGCAGTGAAGACAGGGCCATTAATCAGCCCCAGCATTTT
CASSEDRAINQPQHF
>TRBD2|TRBV12-3/TRBV12-4|TRBJ2-2|-
TGTGCCAGCAGCCTACCGGGACTAGCGGGAGCGAACACCGGGGAGCTGTTTTTT
CASSLPGLAGANTGELFF
>-|TRBV12-3/TRBV12-4|TRBJ2-1|-
TGTGCCAGCAGTTTAGTTGGCGGGGAGTACAATGAGCAGTTCTTC
CASSLVGGEYNEQFF
>-|TRBV5-1|TRBJ2-2|few
TGCGCCAGCAGCCCCGCGGGTCCCTCCGGGGAGCTGTTTTTT
CASSPAGPSGELFF
>-|TRBV20-1|TRBJ2-1|-
TGCAGTGCTAGAGATGGTTCGGCTAGCGCCCTGGAGGGGCAGTTCTTC
CSARDGSASALEGQFF
>-|TRBV11-2|TRBJ2-5|-
TGTGCCAGCAGCTTGGGAGGGGGCGCGTCCTGGGGAGAGACCCAGTACTTC
CASSLGGGASWGETQYF
>TRBD2|TRBV9|TRBJ2-7|-
TGTGCCAGCAGCGTAGGGGCTAGCGGCTTCGCCTACGAGCAGTACTTC
CASSVGASGFAYEQYF
>-|TRBV19|TRBJ2-7|-
TGTGGAGTAGGCGACGTTAAACCCCCAAACTCCTACGAGCAGTACTTC
CGVGDVKPPNSYEQYF
>TRBD2|TRBV4-1|TRBJ2-1|few
TGCGCCAGCAGCCAAGGGACTAGCGGTGAGCAGTTCTTC
CASSQGTSGEQFF
>-|TRBV27|TRBJ2-3|-
TGTGCCAGCAGTTTTCAGCTCGGGGCGGAAGAGCAGTATTTT
CASSFQLGAEEQYF
>TRBD1|TRBV5-1|TRBJ1-3|many
TGCGCCAGCAGCTTGGGACAGGGAGGCGGAAACACCATATATTTT
CASSLGQGGGNTIYF
>-|TRBV21-1|TRBJ2-1|few
TGTGCCAGCAGCAAAGTCCGGGGGGGGCGTTACAATGAGCAGTTCTTC
CASSKVRGGRYNEQFF
>TRBD2|TRBV6-1|TRBJ2-7|-
TGTGCCAGCAGGCCTCCAGCGGGAGACGAGCAGTACTTC
CASRPPAGDEQYF
>-|TRBV12-3/TRBV12-4|TRBJ1-1|few
TGTGCCAGCAGTTTAGCTTTTCCAAACACTGAAGCTTTCTTT
CASSLAFPNTEAFF
>TRBD2|TRBV7-2|TRBJ2-3|few
TGTGCCAGCAGCCCTACCCGGGGGGGCACAGATACGCAGTATTTT
CASSPTRGGTDTQYF
>TRBD1|TRBV28|TRBJ2-5|-
TGTGCCAGCAGTTTAAGGACAGGTCTCCCTTTTCAAGAGACCCAGTACTTC
CASSLRTGLPFQETQYF
>TRBD1|TRBV3-1|TRBJ2-7|few
TGTGCCAGCAGCTTGACAGGGGCTGTCCCCTACGAGCAGTACTTC
CASSLTGAVPYEQYF
>-|TRBV12-3/TRBV12-4|TRBJ1-6|many
TGTGCCAGCAGTTTAGGTTTCGGGTCACCCCTCCACTTT
CASSLGFGSPLHF
>-|TRBV19|TRBJ1-5|-
TGTGCCAGTAGTCCCCCCCAACGCGCCCAGCCCCAGCATTTT
CASSPPQRAQPQHF
>TRBD2|TRBV4-1|TRBJ2-1|-
TGCGCCAGCAGCCCCGGCGGGAGGGAAATATACAATGAGCAGTTCTTC
CASSPGGREIYNEQFF
>TRBD2|TRBV12-3/TRBV12-4|TRBJ2-7|few
TGTGCCAGCAATCCCGGGACTAGAAGAAAATCCCTCTACGAGCAGTACTTC
CASNPGTRRKSLYEQYF
>-|TRBV7-8|TRBJ2-5|few
TGTGCCAGCAGCTTAGTAGAGAAGAGAGAGGAGACCCAGTACTTC
CASSLVEKREETQYF
>-|TRBV2|TRBJ2-7|few
TGTGCCAGCAGGGGACGGGGATACGAGCAGTACTTC
CASRGRGYEQYF
>TRBD1|TRBV5-1|TRBJ1-1|few
TGCGCCAGCAGCTTGAGGGACAGGGTAGCGGGCACTGAAGCTTTCTTT
CASSLRDRVAGTEAFF
>-|TRBV10-3|TRBJ2-5|-
TGTGCCATCAGTCCCAGGGAAGAGACCCAGTACTTC
CAISPREETQYF